This T cell receptor (beta chain) was sequenced during a study of tissue T cells after allogeneic stem cell transplantation. This clone has just a few counts. Mouse gene names apply. The read terminates 1 residue before the CDR3 end, so the remaining end is supplied by the germline J gene. Clones were sequenced by immunoSEQ multiplex PCR, and TCRdb holds only the in-frame ones, with some missing. The table has a few thousand clones, 30% to 35% seen once; the top ten hold 4.5%. The time point was: mouse harvest day 14 after allogeneic transplant. The graft held 10^6 splenic CD5+ T cells and 10^7 T-cell-depleted bone marrow cells. CDR3 size: 15 residues. V gave up 2 bases and J gave up 0 bases, with 8 bases separating them. The germline V gene encodes CDR1 SNHLY and CDR2 FYNGKV (reference sequence).

The sequence came from a female BALB/c mouse given C57BL/6 T cells with graft-versus-host disease after an allogeneic hematopoietic cell transplant. The chain joins TRBV3 to TRBJ2-1; D is unclear. Sequenced input: skin. The CDR3 sequence is CASSLRVSNYAEQFF. The covered CDR3 bases are TGTGCCAGCAGCTTAAGGGTCTCTAACTATGCTGAGCAGTTC.